The 21 T cell receptor beta chains below were found in one sample sequenced in a study of T cell repertoires in cytomegalovirus infection. Using its own MiXCR run on the reads, TCRdb lists one record per CDR3 protein. The sample has 450,000 to 650,000 distinct CDR3 sequences, under 45% seen once; the top ten hold about 46%. Which antigens these TCRs recognize remains unknown. The source material was cultured PBMCs, sampled from culture after CMV antigen stimulation. The receptors shown here come from a human donor in good health (CMV status not recorded). Some clones in this sample may be carry-over from other donors' samples.

The chain has TRBV20-1 and TRBJ1-1; D is unresolved. Trimming left V 0 bases short and J 2 bases short, with 16 bases between. The length of the CDR3 is 16 residues. Germline loops: CDR1 DFQATT, CDR2 SNEGSKA (reference sequence). The CDR3 coding sequence is TGCAGTGCTAGAGATCGCGAGGGTATGGTAAACACTGAAGCTTTCTTT. As protein: CSARDREGMVNTEAFF.

The chain links TRBV4-1 to TRBJ2-5; 7 nucleotides match TRBD1. Germline lookup yields CDR1 MGHRA and CDR2 YSYEKL. Trimming removed 0 bases from V and 3 bases from J; junction bases left unmatched: 4. CDR3 length: 15 amino acids. In DNA form, the CDR3 reads TGCGCCAGCAGCCAAGATCTCACAGGGGAAGAGACCCAGTACTTC. Translation gives CASSQDLTGEETQYF.

V usage is TRBV19 and J usage is TRBJ2-3, with TRBD2 matching 7 bases. This CDR3 region has 16 residues. CDR1 is LNHDA and CDR2 is SQIVND in the germline V gene (reference sequence). V was clipped by 0 bases and J by 2 bases; unmatched bases: 5. CDR3 protein: CASSIDSAGNTDTQYF. The DNA of the CDR3 is TGTGCCAGTAGTATAGACTCAGCGGGGAACACAGATACGCAGTATTTT.

This clonotype was recorded once. The rearrangement uses TRBV20-1 and TRBJ2-5, with TRBD2 matching over 8 bases. The V gene's germline CDR1 is DFQATT and CDR2 SNEGSKA (reference sequence). V lost 0 bases to trimming and J lost 3 bases; unmatched junction nucleotides: 6. The CDR3 totals 15 residues. The CDR3 bases are TGCAGTGCTAGAGATGGTACTAGCGGAGAAGAGACCCAGTACTTC. It is translated as CSARDGTSGEETQYF.

V is TRBV5-4 and J is TRBJ2-3; perhaps TRBD2 as D (5 bases). Between the trimmed V and J ends, which lost 4 bases and 5 bases, there was a span of 20 bases. Germline values: CDR1 SGHNT, CDR2 YYREEE (reference sequence). The CDR3 has 16 residues. The CDR3 region is CASSHGGQVRGDTQYF. As DNA, the CDR3 is TGTGCCAGCAGCCACGGCGGGCAGGTCCGAGGAGATACGCAGTATTTT.

In its sample, this clonotype was seen many times. The V call is TRBV7-2, the J call TRBJ2-5; 10 nucleotides match TRBD1. CDR1 SGHTA and CDR2 FQGNSA come from the germline V gene. V dropped 5 bases and J dropped 5; count of bases not matched to a gene: 8. The CDR3 length is 15 residues. The CDR3 sequence is CASSPKTGGSETQYF. CDR3 bases: TGTGCCAGCAGCCCAAAGACAGGGGGCTCGGAGACCCAGTACTTC. The full variable domain, completed using reference TRBV7-2 and TRBJ2-5, is GAGVSQSPSNKVTEKGKDVELRCDPISGHTALYWYRQSLGQGLEFLIYFQGNSAPDKSGLPSDRFSAERTGGSVSTLTIQRTQQEDSAVYLCASSPKTGGSETQYFGPGTRLLVL.

The chain couples TRBV29-1 to TRBJ2-1; TRBD2 is a possible D gene (5 bases). With 6 bases removed from V and 10 bases from J, the gap between germline ends came to 13 bases. The CDR3 loop spans 11 amino acids. Germline values: CDR1 SQVTM, CDR2 ANQGSEA. CDR3: CSVALAGEQFF. CDR3 in DNA: TGCAGCGTAGCCCTAGCTGGAGAGCAGTTCTTC.

At least ten counts were recorded for this clonotype. The J gene is TRBJ1-1, the V gene TRBV7-8; D may be TRBD1 (5 bases). This CDR3 spans 13 amino acids. Germline loops: CDR1 SGHVS, CDR2 FQNEAQ. Trimming took off 4 bases at V and 5 bases at J, with 11 bases between the two ends. The CDR3 sequence: CASSSRVRTEAFF. CDR3 DNA sequence: TGTGCCAGCAGCTCCAGGGTTCGGACTGAAGCTTTCTTT.

This chain joins TRBV3-1 and TRBJ1-6; no definite D call. Germline V gives CDR1 LGHDT, CDR2 YNNKEL (reference sequence). Deletions cut 0 bases from V and 4 bases from J, with 10 bases between. The CDR3 covers 16 residues. CDR3 nucleotide sequence: TGTGCCAGCAGCCAAGAATTTACAGATTATAATTCACCCCTCCACTTT. Amino acids: CASSQEFTDYNSPLHF.

The chain is built from TRBV20-1 and TRBJ2-7; possible D gene TRBD2, 6 bases. The CDR3 totals 16 residues. Deletions cut 3 bases from V and 3 bases from J, with 21 bases between. The germline V gene encodes CDR1 DFQATT and CDR2 SNEGSKA (reference sequence). This CDR3 is CSARGGLQGQIYEQYF. In nucleotides, the CDR3 is TGCAGTGCTAGGGGGGGTCTCCAGGGTCAGATCTACGAGCAGTACTTC.

This clonotype was recorded at least ten times. V gene TRBV7-2 combines with J gene TRBJ2-3; perhaps TRBD1 as D (5 bases). CDR1 and CDR2 from the germline V gene are SGHTA and FQGNSA. This CDR3 comprises 15 residues. The V end lost 4 bases, the J end lost 5 bases, and 16 bases lay between the germline ends. In DNA form, the CDR3 reads TGTGCCAGCAGCTCGTGGGTCCAAGGGGTAGATACGCAGTATTTT. Translation gives CASSSWVQGVDTQYF.

The genes are TRBV12-3 or TRBV12-4 and TRBJ1-2, with 9 bases identical to TRBD1. The CDR3 has 13 residues. With 4 bases clipped from V and 8 bases from J, the junction kept 5 bases outside the gene matches. CDR3 nucleotide sequence: TGTGCCAGCAGTTCAACAGGGGGCGCGGGCTACACCTTC. It codes for CASSSTGGAGYTF.

The V and J genes are TRBV6-1 and TRBJ1-1, with D tentatively TRBD1 (6 bases). The germline V and J ends were trimmed by 6 bases and 4 bases, with 15 bases remaining between them. The CDR3 length is 14 residues. Germline CDR1 is MNHNS and CDR2 is SASEGT. DNA of the CDR3: TGTGCCAGCAGGGGCTGGGGGGCGAGCACTGAAGCTTTCTTT. Residues: CASRGWGASTEAFF.

This clonotype was seen repeatedly, ten times or more. V usage is TRBV7-2 and J usage is TRBJ1-4; D is possibly TRBD1 (5 bases). CDR3 length: 15 amino acids. Germline V gene data show CDR1 as SGHTA and CDR2 as FQGNSA. Trimming pared 5 bases from V and 1 base from J, leaving 11 bases between. As DNA, the CDR3 is TGTGCCAGCAGCCCTCAGGGAGGAACTAATGAAAAACTGTTTTTT. Amino acid sequence: CASSPQGGTNEKLFF.

Only a few counts were recorded for this clonotype. The rearrangement uses TRBV7-2 and TRBJ2-7; D perhaps matches TRBD2 (6 bases). CDR1 is SGHTA, CDR2 FQGNSA, per germline. V was clipped by 7 bases and J by 3 bases, with 19 bases between them. The CDR3 consists of 15 residues. In DNA, the CDR3 is TGTGCCAGCACCCTCGAGGGGCCGGGGGACTACGAGCAGTACTTC. This sequence encodes CASTLEGPGDYEQYF.

CDR3 nucleotide sequence: TGTGCCAGCAGCTTAGCGACGACTGAGGGCCCCCAGTACTTC. This translates into CASSLATTEGPQYF. The genes are TRBV7-6 and TRBJ2-7; a possible D gene is TRBD2 (5 bases). CDR1 SGHVS and CDR2 FNYEAQ come from the germline V gene. Trimming took off 0 bases at V and 10 bases at J, with 16 bases between the two ends. This CDR3 contains 14 residues. Full variable domain (remainder filled in from reference TRBV7-6 and TRBJ2-7): GAGVSQSPRYKVTKRGQDVALRCDPISGHVSLYWYRQALGQGPEFLTYFNYEAQQDKSGLPNDRFSAERPEGSISTLTIQRTEQRDSAMYRCASSLATTEGPQYFGPGTRLTVT.

V usage is TRBV6-2 or TRBV6-3 and J usage is TRBJ2-1; TRBD1 might be the D (6 bases). V was cut by 4 bases and J by 5 bases, with 15 bases left in between. The CDR3 consists of 15 residues. The germline V gene has CDR1 MNHEY and CDR2 SVGEGT. CDR3 sequence (DNA): TGTGCCAGCAGTTCCCCAGTGGGGGCCGACAATGAGCAGTTCTTC. Amino acid sequence: CASSSPVGADNEQFF.

V usage is TRBV7-9 and J usage is TRBJ1-2; D is undetermined. CDR1 is SEHNR, CDR2 FQNEAQ, per germline (reference sequence). The CDR3 sequence is 12 residues long. The V end lost 2 bases, the J end lost 10 bases, and 11 bases lay between the germline ends. DNA for the CDR3: TGTGCCAGCAGCTTAAATGCAGTGCCCTACACCTTC. This gives the protein CASSLNAVPYTF.

The J gene is TRBJ2-5, the V gene TRBV7-8, with a tentative D call TRBD1 (6 bases). The V end was cut by 5 bases, the J end by 5 bases, with 15 bases between. The germline V gene encodes CDR1 SGHVS and CDR2 FQNEAQ. The CDR3 consists of 14 residues. CDR3 bases: TGTGCCAGCAGCCAAAACAGGGCTGGGGAGACCCAGTACTTC. It yields the protein CASSQNRAGETQYF.

The chain employs TRBV7-9 and TRBJ1-2, with 9 positions matching TRBD1. V dropped 1 base and J dropped 4; count of bases not matched to a gene: 7. Germline V gene data show CDR1 as SEHNR and CDR2 as FQNEAQ (reference sequence). The CDR3 contains 16 residues. In nucleotides, the CDR3 is TGTGCCAGCAGCTTAGATGGGACAGGGATGATCTATGGCTACACCTTC. It is translated as CASSLDGTGMIYGYTF.

This clonotype was found a few times. The chain recombines TRBV14 with TRBJ2-1, with D perhaps TRBD1 or TRBD2 (5 bases each). Germline-derived CDR1 and CDR2 are SGHDN and FVKESK. V was shortened by 3 bases and J by 8 bases, with 11 bases between the two germline ends. The CDR3 covers 13 residues. CDR3: CASSHFRGDEQFF. The CDR3 nucleotides are TGTGCCAGCAGCCATTTTCGGGGCGATGAGCAGTTCTTC.